Listed here are 22 T cell receptor beta chains from one sample, sequenced in a study of OX40 agonist ivuxolimab in advanced cancers. Sequenced by immunoSEQ multiplex PCR; TCRdb stores in-frame clones only, minus some. The table includes some 73,000 clones, around 86% detected once. This material consisted of CD4+ or CD8+ T cells sorted from blood, taken in a trial of the OX40 agonist ivuxolimab. The origin of the receptors is an adult with an advanced solid tumor such as melanoma, head and neck, liver or kidney cancer.

This chain uses TRBV5-5 with TRBJ2-3; 11 bases fit TRBD2. V was pared by 4 bases and J by 3 bases, with 4 bases of the junction left unmatched. Germline V gene lookup returns CDR1 SGHKS and CDR2 YYEKEE (reference sequence). This CDR3 has 15 amino acids. The CDR3 sequence: CASSLAGGRTDTQYF. For the CDR3, the DNA is TGTGCCAGCAGCCTAGCGGGAGGTCGGACAGATACGCAGTATTTT.

This clone was observed a single time. The J gene is TRBJ1-1, the V gene TRBV7-8; 8 nucleotides align to TRBD1. CDR1 is SGHVS and CDR2 is FQNEAQ in the germline V gene. This CDR3 region has 15 residues. J was trimmed by 7 bases and V by 1 base; bases with no gene match: 8. CDR3 in amino acids: CASSLGQGKANEAFF. The CDR3 coding sequence is TGTGCCAGCAGCTTAGGACAGGGGAAAGCCAATGAAGCTTTCTTT.

The chain joins TRBV7-6 to TRBJ2-1; possibly TRBD2 for D (6 bases). V lost 4 bases and J 15 bases, leaving 13 bases between the germline ends. The germline gives CDR1 SGHVS, CDR2 FNYEAQ. This CDR3 comprises 11 residues. This chain's CDR3 is CASSSTGRVFF. In nucleotides, the CDR3 is TGTGCCAGCAGCTCGACCGGGAGAGTGTTCTTC.

The chain recombines TRBV5-6 with TRBJ1-1, with TRBD1 matching 10 bases. Germline CDR1 and CDR2: SGHDT and YYEEEE. Trimming took 2 bases from V and 3 from J; bases not matched to a gene: 16. The CDR3 covers 19 residues. The CDR3 DNA follows: TGTGCCAGCAGCTTCCAACCGACTAGACAGGGGGCATTCGACACTGAAGCTTTCTTT. It translates to CASSFQPTRQGAFDTEAFF.

The V gene is TRBV18, the J gene TRBJ2-1; D remains ambiguous. Germline V gene data show CDR1 as KGHSH and CDR2 as LQKENI. The V end was cut by 4 bases, the J end by 8 bases, with 15 bases between. There are 14 residues in the CDR3. The CDR3 protein is CASSLPEQKHEQFF. The CDR3 DNA sequence: TGTGCCAGCTCACTCCCGGAACAAAAACATGAGCAGTTCTTC.

The chain carries TRBV30 and TRBJ1-3; D may be TRBD1 (6 bases). Trimming took off 3 bases at V and 10 bases at J, with 19 bases between the two ends. The CDR3 totals 14 residues. Germline loops: CDR1 GTSNPN, CDR2 SVGIG (reference sequence). In nucleotides, the CDR3 is TGTGCCTGGAGACAGGGTGAATCGTTTAGAACCATATATTTT. Translating it yields CAWRQGESFRTIYF.

The J gene is TRBJ2-7, the V gene TRBV28, with TRBD1 matching 7 bases. The ends lost 3 bases at V and 0 bases at J; junction bases unmatched: 5. Germline CDR1 is MDHEN and CDR2 is SYDVKM. The CDR3 loop spans 15 amino acids. The CDR3 sequence: CASSFPSGGSYEQYF. CDR3 nucleotides: TGTGCCAGCAGTTTCCCCTCAGGGGGCTCCTACGAGCAGTACTTC. The entire variable domain, with the rest obtained from reference TRBV28 and TRBJ2-7, is as follows: DVKVTQSSRYLVKRTGEKVFLECVQDMDHENMFWYRQDPGLGLRLIYFSYDVKMKEKGDIPEGYSVSREKKERFSLILESASTNQTSMYLCASSFPSGGSYEQYFGPGTRLTVT.

The sample holds one count of this clone. V and J are TRBV30 and TRBJ1-6, with no clear D. CDR3 length: 13 amino acids. The germline gives CDR1 GTSNPN, CDR2 SVGIG (reference sequence). The V and J ends lost 1 base and 5 bases respectively, with 6 bases between them. CDR3 DNA sequence: TGTGCCTGGAGTGGTCAGAATAATTCACCCCTCCACTTT. Its translation is CAWSGQNNSPLHF.

Concerning this clone: This same CDR3 is encoded by further DNA sequences in the sample. This rearrangement joins TRBV18 to TRBJ2-7; D remains unclear. Germline lookup yields CDR1 KGHSH and CDR2 LQKENI. V was clipped by 2 bases and J by 5 bases, with 4 bases between them. CDR3 length: 11 residues. The CDR3 loop reads CASSPGHEQYF. The CDR3 DNA reads as TGTGCCAGCTCACCAGGCCACGAGCAGTACTTC.

The sample holds a few counts of this clone. Here the CDR3 reads CASSLGTSGKETQYF. The CDR3 coding sequence is TGTGCCAGCAGCTTAGGGACTAGCGGAAAAGAGACCCAGTACTTC. The V gene is TRBV7-2, the J gene TRBJ2-5; 10 nucleotides match TRBD2. Germline V gene data show CDR1 as SGHTA and CDR2 as FQGNSA. The CDR3 covers 15 residues. V shed 1 base and J 3 bases; nucleotides not matched to a gene: 2.

For the CDR3, the DNA is TGTGCCCGATCGACAGGGGGTGGTGGAAACACCATATATTTT. Translation: CARSTGGGGNTIYF. The J gene is TRBJ1-3, the V gene TRBV30; 9 nucleotides line up with TRBD1. Trimming took 8 bases from V and 3 from J; bases not matched to a gene: 8. Germline V lookup: CDR1 GTSNPN, CDR2 SVGIG (reference sequence). The CDR3 is 14 amino acids.

The chain recombines TRBV15 with TRBJ2-3; no clear D. V dropped 0 bases and J dropped 4 bases, with 11 bases sitting between them. Germline values: CDR1 LNHNV, CDR2 YYDKDF (reference sequence). The CDR3 consists of 15 residues. CDR3 sequence: CATSRDGLLADTQYF. DNA for the CDR3: TGTGCCACCAGCAGAGATGGGCTTCTCGCAGATACGCAGTATTTT.

This clone was counted only a few times. The chain couples TRBV29-1 to TRBJ2-7; D may be TRBD1 (7 bases). CDR3 length: 14 residues. Germline assignment: CDR1 SQVTM and CDR2 ANQGSEA. Trimming shortened V by 7 bases and J by 5 bases, and 21 bases separated the two germline ends. The CDR3 spells CSARTGGTPNEQYF. In DNA form, the CDR3 reads TGCAGCGCCCGGACAGGCGGGACGCCCAACGAGCAGTACTTC.

This clone occurred once. The chain recombines TRBV7-9 with TRBJ2-4; D ambiguous. V was clipped by 3 bases and J by 9 bases, with 12 bases between them. Germline V gene data show CDR1 as SEHNR and CDR2 as FQNEAQ (reference sequence). The length of the CDR3 is 13 residues. The CDR3 DNA reads as TGTGCCAGCAGCTTTTCCGCCGGTGGCATTCAGTACTTC. Its protein product is CASSFSAGGIQYF.

The chain carries TRBV29-1 and TRBJ1-3, with a weak D call TRBD1 (5 bases). The V gene's germline CDR1 is SQVTM and CDR2 ANQGSEA. Trimming cost V 4 bases and J 3 bases, with 7 bases left between them. The CDR3 has 12 residues. CDR3 sequence reads: CSVGTSGNTIYF. CDR3 DNA: TGCAGCGTTGGGACAAGTGGAAACACCATATATTTT.

This clone has only one observation. V usage is TRBV6-6 and J usage is TRBJ1-2; 8 nucleotides line up with TRBD1. With V trimmed by 6 bases and J by 2 bases, 5 bases remained unmatched. This CDR3 has 14 residues. The V gene's germline CDR1 is MNHNY and CDR2 SVGAGI (reference sequence). CDR3 sequence reads: CASRGQGKNYGYTF. In DNA form, the CDR3 reads TGTGCCAGCAGAGGACAGGGAAAAAACTATGGCTACACCTTC.

The CDR3 sequence: CASSLVTHTEAFF. CDR3 DNA sequence: TGCGCCAGCAGCTTAGTTACCCACACTGAAGCTTTCTTT. The J gene is TRBJ1-1, the V gene TRBV5-1; D gene uncertain. The length of the CDR3 is 13 residues. Between the trimmed V and J ends, which lost 2 bases and 3 bases, there was a span of 8 bases. Germline CDR1 is SGHRS and CDR2 is YFSETQ.

This chain connects TRBV19 to TRBJ1-1, with D perhaps matching TRBD1 (5 bases). Germline assignment: CDR1 LNHDA and CDR2 SQIVND (reference sequence). V was trimmed by 5 bases and J by 4 bases, leaving 14 bases between them. This CDR3 comprises 14 residues. The CDR3: CASSPRRVATEAFF. The CDR3 bases are TGTGCCAGTAGTCCCCGCAGGGTTGCCACTGAAGCTTTCTTT.

J is TRBJ2-7 and V is TRBV20-1; unclear D gene. The CDR3 has 11 residues. Trimming cost V 3 bases and J 4 bases, with 7 bases left between them. The germline V gene encodes CDR1 DFQATT and CDR2 SNEGSKA (reference sequence). The CDR3 is CSARKLYEQYF. Written as DNA, the CDR3 is TGCAGTGCTAGGAAGCTATACGAGCAGTACTTC.

The chain is built from TRBV5-1 and TRBJ1-1; no definite D call. Germline lookup yields CDR1 SGHRS and CDR2 YFSETQ. Trimming removed 0 bases at V and 4 bases at J, with 10 bases between. This CDR3 has 14 residues. CDR3: CASSLDPSGTEAFF. DNA of the CDR3: TGCGCCAGCAGCTTGGATCCATCGGGCACTGAAGCTTTCTTT.

The rearrangement links TRBV5-1 to TRBJ1-1; TRBD1 might be the D (6 bases). CDR1 is SGHRS, CDR2 YFSETQ, per germline. V was pared by 6 bases and J by 1 base, with 16 bases between. The CDR3 has 15 residues. In DNA form, the CDR3 reads TGCGCCAGCATGGGGGCAGGGCTGGGGAACACTGAAGCTTTCTTT. It yields the protein CASMGAGLGNTEAFF. The entire variable domain, with the rest obtained from reference TRBV5-1 and TRBJ1-1, is as follows: KAGVTQTPRYLIKTRGQQVTLSCSPISGHRSVSWYQQTPGQGLQFLFEYFSETQRNKGNFPGRFSGRQFSNSRSEMNVSTLELGDSALYLCASMGAGLGNTEAFFGQGTRLTVV.

The genes are TRBV5-5 and TRBJ2-5; the D gene could be TRBD1 or TRBD2 (5 bases each). This CDR3 has 13 residues. Germline CDR1 reads SGHKS; CDR2 reads YYEKEE (reference sequence). Trimming took off 2 bases at V and 1 base at J, with 6 bases between the two ends. The CDR3 DNA is TGTGCCAGCAGCTTCGGGACCCAAGAGACCCAGTACTTC. This codes for CASSFGTQETQYF. Using reference TRBV5-5 and TRBJ2-5 for the parts outside the CDR3, the full variable domain is DAGVTQSPTHLIKTRGQQVTLRCSPISGHKSVSWYQQVLGQGPQFIFQYYEKEERGRGNFPDRFSARQFPNYSSELNVNALLLGDSALYLCASSFGTQETQYFGPGTRLLVL.